Each of the 24 T cell receptor beta chains below was sequenced from the same sample in a study of blood T cell repertoires in COVID-19. Sequencing used immunoSEQ multiplex PCR; TCRdb keeps in-frame clones, though not all of them. The sample lists around 99,000 clones, roughly 80% occurring once. The sample taken for sequencing was peripheral blood. The origin of the receptors is a human donor in a cohort sampled during active COVID-19.

The chain recombines TRBV7-3 with TRBJ2-1, with 8 bases that match TRBD2. After removal of 2 bases from V and 5 bases from J, the junction contained 5 bases not matched to a gene. The CDR3 sequence is 15 residues long. From germline, CDR1 is SGHTA and CDR2 FQGTGA. The CDR3 coding sequence is TGTGCCAGCAGCTTATCGGCTAGCGGGCACAATGAGCAGTTCTTC. As protein: CASSLSASGHNEQFF.

V usage is TRBV5-1 and J usage is TRBJ1-3, with 7 positions matching TRBD1. Per germline, CDR1 SGHRS and CDR2 YFSETQ. The V gene end was trimmed by 4 bases and the J gene end by 1 base; junction bases not matched to a gene: 5. There are 15 residues in the CDR3. In nucleotides, the CDR3 is TGCGCCAGCAGCAAGGGACAGCCGTCTGGAAACACCATATATTTT. Translated: CASSKGQPSGNTIYF.

J is TRBJ2-2 and V is TRBV6-5; TRBD2 matches at 7 bases. V dropped 2 bases and J dropped 0; count of bases not matched to a gene: 3. The CDR3 loop spans 16 amino acids. Germline CDR1 MNHEY, CDR2 SVGAGI. The CDR3 reads CASSYRGGPNTGELFF. CDR3 nucleotides: TGTGCCAGCAGTTACCGCGGGGGACCGAACACCGGGGAGCTGTTTTTT.

The chain is built from TRBV25-1 and TRBJ1-1; possibly TRBD1 for D (6 bases). V gave up 0 bases and J gave up 6 bases, with 11 bases separating them. Germline V gene data show CDR1 as MGHDK and CDR2 as SYGVNS. The CDR3 runs to 14 residues. The CDR3 bases are TGTGCCAGCAGTGAATACCGGGAGGGGGCTGAAGCTTTCTTT. It is translated as CASSEYREGAEAFF.

This chain links TRBV9 with TRBJ2-7; TRBD1 matches at 7 bases. CDR1 is SGDLS, CDR2 YYNGEE, per germline. Losses at the gene ends were 4 bases for V and 4 bases for J; bases not matched to a gene: 5. The CDR3 has 13 amino acids. DNA for the CDR3: TGTGCCAGCAGCAGTACACAGGGGTACGAGCAGTACTTC. Its protein product is CASSSTQGYEQYF. Full variable domain (rest looked up from reference TRBV9 and TRBJ2-7): DSGVTQTPKHLITATGQRVTLRCSPRSGDLSVYWYQQSLDQGLQFLIQYYNGEERAKGNILERFSAQQFPDLHSELNLSSLELGDSALYFCASSSTQGYEQYFGPGTRLTVT.

This clone was detected a few times. The CDR3 DNA follows: TGCGCCAGCAGCCAAGGCAACAGGGGTAAAGAAAAACTGTTTTTT. Translating it yields CASSQGNRGKEKLFF. V usage is TRBV4-3 and J usage is TRBJ1-4, with TRBD1 matching over 7 bases. J gave up 8 bases and V 1 base, and 7 bases lay outside the gene matches. CDR1 is LGHNA, CDR2 YSLEER, per germline. There are 15 residues in the CDR3.

The chain is built from TRBV7-2 and TRBJ2-3, with 15 bases matching TRBD2. After removal of 9 bases from V and 4 bases from J, the junction contained 2 bases not matched to a gene. This CDR3 is 14 amino acids long. The germline V gene encodes CDR1 SGHTA and CDR2 FQGNSA. The CDR3 spells CASGLAGGPDTQYF. DNA of the CDR3: TGTGCCAGTGGACTAGCGGGAGGGCCAGATACGCAGTATTTT.

J is TRBJ2-7 and V is TRBV7-3; 11 positions agree with TRBD2. Germline lookup yields CDR1 SGHTA and CDR2 FQGTGA. The CDR3 covers 15 residues. J lost 5 bases, V lost 4 bases, and 7 bases had no gene match. In DNA form, the CDR3 reads TGTGCCAGCAGCTCCGGGACTAGCGGCGCCAACGAGCAGTACTTC. Amino acid sequence: CASSSGTSGANEQYF.

The CDR3 here is CATSRDHAGTNYGYTF. The CDR3 DNA is TGTGCCACCAGCAGAGATCACGCGGGGACGAACTATGGCTACACCTTC. V usage is TRBV15 and J usage is TRBJ1-2, with a tentative D call TRBD1 (5 bases). With 0 bases removed from V and 2 bases from J, the gap between germline ends came to 13 bases. CDR1 LNHNV and CDR2 YYDKDF come from the germline V gene (reference sequence). The CDR3 extends over 16 amino acids.

The V gene is TRBV3-1 (or the pseudogene TRBV3-2), the J gene TRBJ2-1; 10 bases fit TRBD2. V lost 0 bases and J lost 0; bases outside the gene matches: 11. Germline V lookup: CDR1 LGHDT, CDR2 YNNKEL (reference sequence). The CDR3 runs 20 residues. This CDR3 reads CASSQDLAGGLTSSYNEQFF. For the CDR3, the DNA is TGTGCCAGCAGCCAAGACTTAGCGGGAGGTTTAACGTCCTCCTACAATGAGCAGTTCTTC.

The rearrangement joins TRBV5-6 to TRBJ2-7; 7 bases fit TRBD2. The ends lost 4 bases at V and 2 bases at J; junction bases unmatched: 0. This CDR3 contains 12 residues. Germline V CDR1 and CDR2: SGHDT, YYEEEE. CDR3 DNA: TGTGCCAGCAGCCGGGGGGCCTACGAGCAGTACGTC. It encodes CASSRGAYEQYV.

The chain recombines TRBV7-2 with TRBJ2-3, with 7 positions matching TRBD2. The CDR3 covers 15 residues. CDR1 and CDR2 (germline): SGHTA, FQGNSA. The junction had 5 bases not matched to a gene; V was cut back by 4 bases and J by 1 base. For the CDR3, the DNA is TGTGCCAGCAGCTCAAGGGCGGGAGGCACAGATACGCAGTATTTT. The encoded protein is CASSSRAGGTDTQYF.

This sequence joins TRBV9 and TRBJ1-2, with 8 bases matching TRBD1. With 0 bases clipped from V and 6 bases from J, the junction kept 10 bases outside the gene matches. CDR1 is SGDLS, CDR2 YYNGEE, per germline. The CDR3 sequence is 16 residues long. The DNA for the CDR3 is TGTGCCAGCAGCGTAGATCCAGGGGGCGCTTTGGATGGCTACACCTTC. Encoded protein: CASSVDPGGALDGYTF.

V and J are TRBV6-6 and TRBJ1-1; 10 positions match TRBD1. This CDR3 contains 17 residues. The V and J ends lost 5 bases and 7 bases, in that order; junction bases with no gene match: 16. In germline, CDR1 is MNHNY, CDR2 SVGAGI (reference sequence). CDR3 in amino acids: CASSPTWGQGRSYEAFF. In DNA form, the CDR3 reads TGTGCCAGCAGTCCCACCTGGGGACAGGGGCGGTCTTATGAAGCTTTCTTT.

This sequence joins TRBV3-1 (or the pseudogene TRBV3-2) and TRBJ1-2; 8 bases agree with TRBD1. V dropped 1 base and J dropped 4; count of bases not matched to a gene: 5. Germline V CDR1 and CDR2: LGHDT, YNNKEL (reference sequence). The CDR3 loop spans 15 amino acids. The CDR3 is CASSQGAGQVYGYTF. CDR3 in DNA: TGTGCCAGCAGCCAAGGGGCGGGACAGGTCTATGGCTACACCTTC.

This clone has just a few counts. Other DNA sequences in the sample encode the same CDR3. The V call is TRBV4-3, the J call TRBJ1-1, with D perhaps matching TRBD1 (6 bases). This CDR3 region has 14 residues. Germline V gene sequence: CDR1 LGHNA, CDR2 YSLEER. V lost 0 bases and J 1 base, leaving 6 bases between the germline ends. CDR3 in amino acids: CASSQDRGNTEAFF. The CDR3 region has the DNA TGCGCCAGCAGCCAAGACAGGGGGAACACTGAAGCTTTCTTT.

The chain has TRBV28 and TRBJ2-7; the D gene is possibly TRBD1 (6 bases). Trimming shortened V by 10 bases and J by 0 bases, and 13 bases separated the two germline ends. The CDR3 is 13 amino acids. CDR1 is MDHEN and CDR2 is SYDVKM in the germline V gene. The chain's CDR3 is CATTGPLSYEQYF. The CDR3 region has the DNA TGTGCCACCACAGGGCCCCTCTCCTACGAGCAGTACTTC.

The chain uses TRBV15 and TRBJ2-3; D might be TRBD2 (6 bases). Trimming cost V 6 bases and J 5 bases, with 18 bases left between them. The CDR3 totals 15 residues. The germline CDR1 and CDR2 sequences are LNHNV and YYDKDF (reference sequence). The CDR3 coding sequence is TGTGCCACCAGTAAGGGGTGGCAGGGAGGAGATACGCAGTATTTT. This encodes CATSKGWQGGDTQYF.

The rearrangement joins TRBV5-1 to TRBJ2-2; 12 bases map to TRBD2. V trimming: 4 bases; J trimming: 2 bases; junction bases outside the gene matches: 3. Germline V gives CDR1 SGHRS, CDR2 YFSETQ. The CDR3 runs to 16 residues. The CDR3 loop is CASSPGLAGNTGELFF. The CDR3 DNA sequence: TGCGCCAGCAGCCCTGGACTAGCGGGAAACACCGGGGAGCTGTTTTTT. The whole variable domain, remainder taken from reference TRBV5-1 and TRBJ2-2, is KAGVTQTPRYLIKTRGQQVTLSCSPISGHRSVSWYQQTPGQGLQFLFEYFSETQRNKGNFPGRFSGRQFSNSRSEMNVSTLELGDSALYLCASSPGLAGNTGELFFGEGSRLTVL.

This clone was picked up one time. The chain uses TRBV7-2 and TRBJ2-7; D may be TRBD2 (5 bases). This CDR3 spans 15 amino acids. In germline, CDR1 is SGHTA, CDR2 FQGNSA. V was trimmed by 5 bases and J by 0 bases, leaving 14 bases between them. CDR3 protein: CASSEAVLSSYEQYF. In DNA, the CDR3 is TGTGCCAGCAGCGAAGCGGTACTGAGCTCCTACGAGCAGTACTTC.

V usage is TRBV6-5 and J usage is TRBJ2-6, with D uncertain. CDR3 length: 15 residues. V lost 5 bases and J 0 bases, leaving 8 bases between the germline ends. Germline loops: CDR1 MNHEY, CDR2 SVGAGI. DNA of the CDR3: TGTGCCAGCAGTCTGGGCTTCTCTGGGGCCAACGTCCTGACTTTC. It yields the protein CASSLGFSGANVLTF.

The CDR3 spells CASSLGLAGADTQYF. The CDR3 bases are TGTGCCAGCAGCCTGGGACTAGCGGGAGCAGATACGCAGTATTTT. V is TRBV5-4 and J is TRBJ2-3, with 14 bases that match TRBD2. Germline-derived CDR1 and CDR2 are SGHNT and YYREEE (reference sequence). The CDR3 runs 15 residues. The ends lost 4 bases at V and 4 bases at J; junction bases unmatched: 2.

The rearrangement joins TRBV7-9 to TRBJ1-6, with 7 bases lining up with TRBD1. CDR3 length: 15 amino acids. With 1 base clipped from V and 6 bases from J, the junction kept 3 bases outside the gene matches. Germline loops: CDR1 SEHNR, CDR2 FQNEAQ (reference sequence). In nucleotides, the CDR3 is TGTGCCAGCAGCTTAGGGGACAGAACTAATTCACCCCTCCACTTT. This encodes CASSLGDRTNSPLHF.

This clone occurred once. The gene calls are TRBV6-2 or TRBV6-3 and TRBJ2-1; TRBD2 agrees at 9 bases. The V gene end was trimmed by 3 bases and the J gene end by 6 bases; junction bases not matched to a gene: 12. This CDR3 has 17 residues. Germline V gives CDR1 MNHEY, CDR2 SVGEGT. The CDR3 loop reads CASSYTLAGVVSNEQFF. CDR3 nucleotides: TGTGCCAGCAGTTATACATTAGCGGGAGTAGTGAGCAATGAGCAGTTCTTC.